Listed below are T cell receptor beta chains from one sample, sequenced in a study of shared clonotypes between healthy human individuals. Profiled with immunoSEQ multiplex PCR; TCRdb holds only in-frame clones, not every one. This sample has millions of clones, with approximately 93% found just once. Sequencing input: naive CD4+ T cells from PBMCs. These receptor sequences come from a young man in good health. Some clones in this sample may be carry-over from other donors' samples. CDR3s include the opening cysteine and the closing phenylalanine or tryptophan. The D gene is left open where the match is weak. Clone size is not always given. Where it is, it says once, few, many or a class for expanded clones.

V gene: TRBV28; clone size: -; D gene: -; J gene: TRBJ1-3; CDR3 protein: CASSLRNRADNGNTIYF; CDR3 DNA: TGTGCCAGCAGTTTACGGAACCGGGCGGATAATGGAAACACCATATATTTT
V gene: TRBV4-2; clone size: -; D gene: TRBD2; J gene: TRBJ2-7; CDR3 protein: CASSQDRLAGAGEQYF; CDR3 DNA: TGTGCCAGCAGCCAAGATCGGCTAGCGGGAGCGGGGGAGCAGTACTTC
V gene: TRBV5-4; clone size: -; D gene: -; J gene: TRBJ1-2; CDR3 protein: CASSLDSLGGYTF; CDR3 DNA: TGTGCCAGCAGCTTAGACAGCCTCGGGGGCTACACCTTC
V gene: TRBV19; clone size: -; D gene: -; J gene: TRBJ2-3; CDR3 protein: CASSLKWNTDTQYF; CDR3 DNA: TGTGCCAGTAGCCTTAAATGGAACACAGATACGCAGTATTTT
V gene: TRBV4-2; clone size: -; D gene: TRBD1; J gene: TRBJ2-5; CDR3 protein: CASSQGQGAGETQYF; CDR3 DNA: TGTGCCAGCAGCCAGGGACAGGGGGCAGGGGAGACCCAGTACTTC
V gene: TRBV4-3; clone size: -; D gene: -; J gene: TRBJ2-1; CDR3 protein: CASSHRTTTNEQFF; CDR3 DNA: TGCGCCAGCAGCCACCGGACAACGACCAATGAGCAGTTCTTC
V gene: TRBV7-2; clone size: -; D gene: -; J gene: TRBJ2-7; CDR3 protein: CASSLARGFPYEQYF; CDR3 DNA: TGTGCCAGCAGCTTAGCGCGGGGTTTTCCCTACGAGCAGTACTTC
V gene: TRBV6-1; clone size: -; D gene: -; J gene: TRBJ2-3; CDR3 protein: CAAASAGTDTQYF; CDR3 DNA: TGTGCCGCGGCTAGCGCCGGCACAGATACGCAGTATTTT
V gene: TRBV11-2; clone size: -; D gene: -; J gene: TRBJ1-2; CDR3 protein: CASSLQGRLYGYTF; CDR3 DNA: TGTGCCAGCAGCTTACAGGGACGACTCTATGGCTACACCTTC
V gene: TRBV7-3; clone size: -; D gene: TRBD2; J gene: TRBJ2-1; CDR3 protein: CASSYTPGIGGRDWNEQFF; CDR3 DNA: TGTGCCAGCAGCTACACCCCGGGCATCGGCGGGAGGGATTGGAATGAGCAGTTCTTC
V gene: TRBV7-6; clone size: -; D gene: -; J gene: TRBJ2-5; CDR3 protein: CASSLVGQGQETQYF; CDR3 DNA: TGTGCCAGCAGCTTAGTGGGGCAGGGCCAAGAGACCCAGTACTTC
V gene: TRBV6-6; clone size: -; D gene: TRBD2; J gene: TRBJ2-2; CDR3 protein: CASSYGTSGNTGELFF; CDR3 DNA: TGTGCCAGCAGTTATGGGACTAGCGGCAACACCGGGGAGCTGTTTTTT
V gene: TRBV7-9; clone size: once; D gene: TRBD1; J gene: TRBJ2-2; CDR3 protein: CARGQTNTGELFF; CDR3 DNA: TGTGCCCGGGGACAGACGAACACCGGGGAGCTGTTTTTT
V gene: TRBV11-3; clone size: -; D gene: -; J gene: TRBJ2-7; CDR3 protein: CASSPGATGEQYF; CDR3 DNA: TGTGCCAGCAGCCCTGGGGCCACGGGCGAGCAGTACTTC
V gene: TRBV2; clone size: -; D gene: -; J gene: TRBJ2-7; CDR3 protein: CASSELPESYEQYF; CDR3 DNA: TGTGCCAGCAGTGAATTACCGGAATCCTACGAGCAGTACTTC
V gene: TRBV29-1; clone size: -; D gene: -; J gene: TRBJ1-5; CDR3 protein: CSAAPDSNQPQHF; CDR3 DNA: TGCAGCGCCGCACCCGATAGCAATCAGCCCCAGCATTTT
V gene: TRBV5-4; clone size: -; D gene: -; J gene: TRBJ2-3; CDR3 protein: CASSLEGRGDTQYF; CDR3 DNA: TGTGCCAGCAGCTTGGAGGGGCGAGGAGATACGCAGTATTTT
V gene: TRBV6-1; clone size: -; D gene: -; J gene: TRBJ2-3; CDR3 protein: CASSEVGASDTQYF; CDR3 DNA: TGTGCCAGCAGTGAAGTGGGGGCATCAGATACGCAGTATTTT